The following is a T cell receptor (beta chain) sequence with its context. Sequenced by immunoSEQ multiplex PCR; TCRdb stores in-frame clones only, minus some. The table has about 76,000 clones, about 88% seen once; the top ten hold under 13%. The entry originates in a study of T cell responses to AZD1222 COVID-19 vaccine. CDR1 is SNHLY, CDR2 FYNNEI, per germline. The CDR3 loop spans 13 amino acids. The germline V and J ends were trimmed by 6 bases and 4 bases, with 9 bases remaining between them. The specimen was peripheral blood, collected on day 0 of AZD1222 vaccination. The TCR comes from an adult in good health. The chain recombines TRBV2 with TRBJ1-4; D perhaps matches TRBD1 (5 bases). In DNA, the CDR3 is TGTGCCAGCAGGGACACCTATAATGAAAAACTGTTTTTT. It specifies CASRDTYNEKLFF.